Listed here is a single T cell receptor (beta chain). The data were taken from a study of blood T cell repertoires in COVID-19. Clones were read by immunoSEQ multiplex PCR, and TCRdb kept only the in-frame ones, dropping some. The table has approximately 500,000 clones, about 88% seen once; the top ten hold roughly 7.3%. J lost 4 bases, V lost 6 bases, and 9 bases had no gene match. Germline assignment: CDR1 MNHEY and CDR2 SVGAGI. This CDR3 comprises 15 residues. This TCR was sampled from a woman aged 50 to 60 with COVID-19, enrolled during active disease. The sequenced sample was peripheral blood. J is TRBJ2-1 and V is TRBV6-5, with 7 bases fitting TRBD2. This CDR3 reads CASSSLADKYNEQFF. Here the CDR3 DNA reads TGTGCCAGCAGCTCCCTAGCGGATAAATACAATGAGCAGTTCTTC.